The 14 T cell receptor beta chains below all came from one sample that was sequenced in a study of radiotherapy plus CTLA-4 blockade in lung cancer. Sequencing was performed with immunoSEQ multiplex PCR; in TCRdb, only in-frame clones are kept and a portion is missing. Here the sample spans about 68,000 clones, around 80% being singletons. Here the sequenced sample was peripheral blood, taken from a patient treated with radiotherapy plus ipilimumab. These receptors all come from a human donor with non-small cell lung cancer who had a complete response to radiotherapy plus ipilimumab.

This clone was counted a single time. The chain is built from TRBV28 and TRBJ1-4; maybe TRBD1 (5 bases). Between the trimmed V and J ends, which lost 5 bases and 10 bases, there was a span of 17 bases. The CDR3 is made up of 14 amino acids. Germline CDR1 and CDR2: MDHEN and SYDVKM. The CDR3 DNA follows: TGTGCCAGCAGTCAGGGATTAACGGGGGGAAAACTGTTTTTT. This translates into CASSQGLTGGKLFF. The full variable domain, rest sourced from reference TRBV28 and TRBJ1-4, is DVKVTQSSRYLVKRTGEKVFLECVQDMDHENMFWYRQDPGLGLRLIYFSYDVKMKEKGDIPEGYSVSREKKERFSLILESASTNQTSMYLCASSQGLTGGKLFFGSGTQLSVL.

The rearrangement joins TRBV7-6 to TRBJ2-2; 11 positions match TRBD1. V shed 7 bases and J 6 bases; nucleotides not matched to a gene: 7. There are 15 residues in the CDR3. CDR1 and CDR2 (germline): SGHVS, FNYEAQ. CDR3 nucleotides: TGTGCCAGCACCCAGGGACAGGGGGTTTCCGGGGAGCTGTTTTTT. Translated, it gives CASTQGQGVSGELFF.

In this sample, this clone turned up a few times. The chain uses TRBV5-4 and TRBJ1-4, with 8 nucleotides matching TRBD1. The J segment lost 8 bases and the V segment lost 2 bases, leaving 5 bases of the junction unmatched. Germline lookup yields CDR1 SGHNT and CDR2 YYREEE (reference sequence). The CDR3 loop spans 14 amino acids. CDR3 sequence (DNA): TGTGCCAGCAGCTTCAAAGGGACAGGAGAAAAACTGTTTTTT. Translation: CASSFKGTGEKLFF.

Of note for this clone: Other DNA sequences in this specimen translate into the identical CDR3. The chain uses TRBV7-2 and TRBJ2-3, with D unclear. CDR1 and CDR2 from the germline V gene are SGHTA and FQGNSA. V lost 2 bases and J 2 bases, leaving 2 bases between the germline ends. The CDR3 runs to 12 residues. The CDR3 nucleotides are TGTGCCAGCAGCTTATACACAGATACGCAGTATTTT. This sequence encodes CASSLYTDTQYF.

This clone was picked up a small number of times. Other DNA sequences within the sample encode an identical CDR3. The chain carries TRBV6-1 and TRBJ2-7; 9 nucleotides align to TRBD1. V gave up 2 bases and J gave up 3 bases; unmatched junction bases: 2. Looked up from germline, CDR1 is MNHNS and CDR2 is SASEGT. There are 14 residues in the CDR3. The CDR3, as DNA: TGTGCCAGCAGTGAACCGGGACAGGGCTACGAGCAGTACGTC. It yields the protein CASSEPGQGYEQYV.

V is TRBV5-5 and J is TRBJ1-1; D uncertain. The germline V gene encodes CDR1 SGHKS and CDR2 YYEKEE (reference sequence). The length of the CDR3 is 14 residues. The V end lost 4 bases, the J end lost 4 bases, and 14 bases lay between the germline ends. The CDR3 spells CASSTYDWGTEAFF. Written as DNA, the CDR3 is TGTGCCAGCAGCACCTATGACTGGGGCACTGAAGCTTTCTTT. The whole variable domain, filled in from reference TRBV5-5 and TRBJ1-1, reads DAGVTQSPTHLIKTRGQQVTLRCSPISGHKSVSWYQQVLGQGPQFIFQYYEKEERGRGNFPDRFSARQFPNYSSELNVNALLLGDSALYLCASSTYDWGTEAFFGQGTRLTVV.

This clone was seen only a few times. The chain carries TRBV19 and TRBJ2-4; no clear D. The CDR3 length is 16 residues. The germline V gene has CDR1 LNHDA and CDR2 SQIVND (reference sequence). Trimming left V 4 bases short and J 1 base short, with 14 bases between. CDR3 region: CASSTAELKAKNIQYF. CDR3 sequence (DNA): TGTGCCAGTAGTACGGCCGAGCTTAAGGCCAAAAACATTCAGTACTTC.

The chain uses TRBV5-5 and TRBJ1-2, with D possibly being TRBD1 (5 bases). The CDR3 is made up of 14 amino acids. V was shortened by 3 bases and J by 2 bases, with 11 bases between the two germline ends. Looked up from germline, CDR1 is SGHKS and CDR2 is YYEKEE (reference sequence). The CDR3, as DNA: TGTGCCAGCAGCTCACAGGTTTCCAACTATGGCTACACCTTC. It is translated as CASSSQVSNYGYTF.

A few counts support this clone. V and J are TRBV10-3 and TRBJ2-3, with TRBD1 matching 9 bases. The CDR3 is 14 residues long. V lost 7 bases and J lost 3; bases outside the gene matches: 5. Germline-derived CDR1 and CDR2 are ENHRY and SYGVKD. The CDR3 DNA follows: TGTGCCATCACGGGGACAGGGAAGACAGATACGCAGTATTTT. It is translated as CAITGTGKTDTQYF.

This clone was picked up a small number of times. The rearrangement links TRBV5-1 to TRBJ2-6; D is perhaps TRBD2 (6 bases). Trimming shortened V by 4 bases and J by 0 bases, and 20 bases separated the two germline ends. Looked up from germline, CDR1 is SGHRS and CDR2 is YFSETQ. The CDR3 spans 19 residues. The CDR3: CASSPRRRGQSSGANVLTF. CDR3 in DNA: TGCGCCAGCAGCCCAAGGAGGAGGGGCCAATCCTCTGGGGCCAACGTCCTGACTTTC. Filled out from reference TRBV5-1 and TRBJ2-6, the complete variable domain reads KAGVTQTPRYLIKTRGQQVTLSCSPISGHRSVSWYQQTPGQGLQFLFEYFSETQRNKGNFPGRFSGRQFSNSRSEMNVSTLELGDSALYLCASSPRRRGQSSGANVLTFGAGSRLTVL.

The chain joins TRBV7-2 to TRBJ1-2; D is uncertain. The CDR3 extends over 14 amino acids. Germline V gene data show CDR1 as SGHTA and CDR2 as FQGNSA. V dropped 3 bases and J dropped 1 base, with 9 bases sitting between them. The CDR3 nucleotides read TGTGCCAGCAGCTTGCCGGGGAGTAACTATGGCTACACCTTC. It yields the protein CASSLPGSNYGYTF.

The chain joins TRBV7-2 to TRBJ2-5; 10 nucleotides line up with TRBD1. The CDR3 extends over 16 amino acids. Per the germline V gene, CDR1 is SGHTA and CDR2 is FQGNSA. V gave up 5 bases and J gave up 0 bases; unmatched junction bases: 6. CDR3 nucleotides: TGTGCCAGCAGCCGGAGCGGGACAGGGGACCAAGAGACCCAGTACTTC. It translates to CASSRSGTGDQETQYF.

This clone was found a few times. In the same sample, other DNA sequences code for this CDR3. The chain uses TRBV6-6 and TRBJ1-5, with a tentative D call TRBD1 (6 bases). This CDR3 contains 14 residues. Germline assignment: CDR1 MNHNY and CDR2 SVGAGI (reference sequence). V lost 0 bases, J lost 5 bases, and 8 bases lay in between. The CDR3 spells CASSYSAGDQPQHF. The CDR3, as DNA: TGTGCCAGCAGTTACTCGGCAGGGGATCAGCCCCAGCATTTT.

The V gene is TRBV5-4, the J gene TRBJ2-5; 10 bases align to TRBD1. The V gene end was trimmed by 4 bases and the J gene end by 0 bases; junction bases not matched to a gene: 3. CDR1 is SGHNT and CDR2 is YYREEE in the germline V gene (reference sequence). The CDR3 totals 15 residues. As DNA, the CDR3 is TGTGCCAGCAGCCGGGACAGGGGCTACCAAGAGACCCAGTACTTC. Translating it yields CASSRDRGYQETQYF.